These T cell receptor beta chains were read from a single sample in a study of identical twins. TCRdb reanalysed the 5' RACE reads using MiXCR and keeps one entry per CDR3 protein. The sample has 350,000 to 450,000 distinct CDR3 sequences; about 18% are singletons. Material for sequencing was naive T cells sorted from blood. The origin of the receptors is a man in his fifties in good health. The CDR3 runs from the conserved cysteine through the conserved F or W. Each record gives: J gene, V gene, CDR3 protein.

TRBJ2-1 TRBV5-5 CASSPIAGIAGSNEQFF
TRBJ1-2 TRBV28 CASTDRQGGGYTF
TRBJ2-1 TRBV5-1 CASRSSSGEQFF
TRBJ2-1 TRBV29-1 CSVTDRVTYNEQFF
TRBJ2-2 TRBV4-1 CASSQATGFATGELFF
TRBJ2-1 TRBV10-2 CASRTGQGIYNEQFF
TRBJ1-6 TRBV6-1 CASRGSRTENSPLHF
TRBJ1-2 TRBV6-5 CASSYSGTGTNYGYTF
TRBJ2-5 TRBV12-3/TRBV12-4 CASSYTSGAGETQYF
TRBJ1-4 TRBV7-9 CASSSLPGRGNEKLFF
TRBJ2-3 TRBV12-3/TRBV12-4 CATRGGTSTDTQYF
TRBJ2-7 TRBV4-3 CASSQDRGGKAYEQYF
TRBJ2-1 TRBV20-1 CSAVTGLLPHEQFF
TRBJ1-1 TRBV5-6 CASSSGTGYTEAFF
TRBJ1-1 TRBV25-1 CASSMNTEAFF
TRBJ2-5 TRBV24-1 CATSAGTGGRKTQYF
TRBJ1-5 TRBV7-2 CASRRFDSYNQPQHF
TRBJ2-3 TRBV6-1 CASSLTSAIDTQYF
TRBJ1-5 TRBV28 CASTPHQGASNQPQHF
TRBJ2-1 TRBV24-1 CATSGPDAGGGFPYNEQFF
TRBJ1-4 TRBV20-1 CSATQGTNEKLFF
TRBJ2-2 TRBV4-1 CASSQVGGTVTGELFF
TRBJ2-1 TRBV6-1 CASSFDPSSGGDEQFF
TRBJ2-7 TRBV5-1 CASSKDRDIYEQYF
TRBJ2-7 TRBV20-1 CSAEQGPSSYEQYF
TRBJ1-5 TRBV29-1 CSVQQDSNQPQHF
TRBJ1-2 TRBV28 CASSLSQRLYTF
TRBJ2-2 TRBV20-1 CSARDLVNTGELFF
TRBJ2-2 TRBV25-1 CASSGTNTGELFF
TRBJ1-6 TRBV25-1 CASSGGQGYNSPLHF
TRBJ2-3 TRBV21-1 CASSIGDRASTDTQYF
TRBJ2-2 TRBV29-1 CSVEGRYPGELFF
TRBJ1-6 TRBV20-1 CSAVYGGVTYNSPLHF
TRBJ2-7 TRBV29-1 CSVASYSYEQYF
TRBJ1-3 TRBV18 CASSPNTGASGNTIYF
TRBJ2-2 TRBV27 CASKANAGELFF
TRBJ2-7 TRBV20-1 CSAGNSGTFSYEQYF
TRBJ1-2 TRBV20-1 CSASIRTNGGYTF
TRBJ2-7 TRBV29-1 CSVDCGVLPYEQYF
TRBJ2-1 TRBV7-3 CASSLGPGTNTNEQFF
TRBJ2-2 TRBV7-6 CASSSVGLLTGELFF
TRBJ2-7 TRBV25-1 CASSDRGTLSYEQYF
TRBJ2-7 TRBV27 CASSLSPFFSGRLYEQYF
TRBJ1-2 TRBV29-1 CSVATGGGYGYTF
TRBJ1-1 TRBV7-2 CASSRDSFNTEAFF
TRBJ2-1 TRBV29-1 CSVPSQVRGRNEQFF
TRBJ2-3 TRBV5-4 CASSFPEGQGTDTQYF
TRBJ2-1 TRBV6-1 CASSEATGGAPFF
TRBJ2-7 TRBV5-1 CASSLAGQGGYEQYF
TRBJ2-1 TRBV4-2 CASSHPGQGANEQFF
TRBJ2-1 TRBV10-3 CAIRPLAGASNEQFF
TRBJ1-2 TRBV27 CASSSQGAGGYTF
TRBJ2-3 TRBV9 CASSADTTDTQYF
TRBJ2-4 TRBV12-3/TRBV12-4 CASSLGDNIQYF
TRBJ2-2 TRBV7-9 CASSLGTERELFF
TRBJ2-3 TRBV12-3/TRBV12-4 CASSLVVLDTQYF
TRBJ2-7 TRBV27 CASSRPWGHEQYF
TRBJ2-7 TRBV12-3/TRBV12-4 CASSLRPSSGASYEQYF
TRBJ2-7 TRBV28 CASAGTSRVEQYF